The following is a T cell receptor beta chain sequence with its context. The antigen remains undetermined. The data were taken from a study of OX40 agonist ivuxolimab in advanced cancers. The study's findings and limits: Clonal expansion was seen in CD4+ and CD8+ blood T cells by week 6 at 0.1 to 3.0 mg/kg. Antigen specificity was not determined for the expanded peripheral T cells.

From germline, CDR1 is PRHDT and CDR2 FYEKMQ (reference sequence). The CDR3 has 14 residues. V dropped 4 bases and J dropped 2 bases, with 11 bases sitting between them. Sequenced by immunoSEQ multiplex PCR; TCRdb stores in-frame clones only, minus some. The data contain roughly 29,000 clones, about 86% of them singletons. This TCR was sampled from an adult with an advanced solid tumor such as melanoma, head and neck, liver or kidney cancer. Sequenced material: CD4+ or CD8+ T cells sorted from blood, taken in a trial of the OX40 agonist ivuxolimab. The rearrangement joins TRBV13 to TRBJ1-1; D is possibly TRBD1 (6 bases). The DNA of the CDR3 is TGTGCCAGCAGCTCGATGACAGGTAACACTGAAGCTTTCTTT. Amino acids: CASSSMTGNTEAFF.